The 23 T cell receptor beta chains below all came from one sample that was sequenced in a study of blood T cell repertoires in COVID-19. Clones were sequenced by immunoSEQ multiplex PCR, and TCRdb holds only the in-frame ones, with some missing. The sample lists fewer than 300,000 clones, around 81% occurring once. The source material was peripheral blood. These receptors all stem from a person aged 70 to 85 with COVID-19, enrolled during active disease.

The rearrangement uses TRBV6-2 or TRBV6-3 and TRBJ2-1; 9 nucleotides match TRBD1. The CDR3 runs to 15 residues. Per the germline V gene, CDR1 is MNHEY and CDR2 is SVGEGT. V was clipped by 5 bases and J by 7 bases; unmatched bases: 9. CDR3 DNA sequence: TGTGCCAGCAGTCGCCCCGGGACAGGGTTGAATGAGCAGTTCTTC. Translated, it gives CASSRPGTGLNEQFF.

The J gene is TRBJ1-5, the V gene TRBV28, with 7 bases fitting TRBD1. J gave up 5 bases and V 5 bases, and 9 bases lay outside the gene matches. CDR3 length equals 15 residues. Germline-derived CDR1 and CDR2 are MDHEN and SYDVKM. The CDR3 is CASSPLDRTDQPQHF. CDR3 DNA: TGTGCCAGCAGTCCTCTGGACAGGACAGATCAGCCCCAGCATTTT.

The chain employs TRBV5-6 and TRBJ2-7, with a tentative D call TRBD2 (6 bases). Trimming took 4 bases from V and 3 from J, leaving 14 bases between them. The CDR3 length is 14 residues. Germline CDR1 SGHDT, CDR2 YYEEEE. The CDR3 bases are TGTGCCAGCAGCCCCTTAGGAGGGAGCTACGAGCAGTACTTC. Its translation: CASSPLGGSYEQYF.

This clone was found a few times. The chain employs TRBV27 and TRBJ2-3; 8 positions agree with TRBD1. This CDR3 comprises 17 residues. V was pared by 6 bases and J by 2 bases, with 13 bases of the junction left unmatched. Germline assignment: CDR1 MNHEY and CDR2 SMNVEV (reference sequence). CDR3 region: CASRRSGQGPTTDTQYF. DNA of the CDR3: TGTGCCAGCAGGAGAAGCGGACAGGGCCCCACCACAGATACGCAGTATTTT.

This clone showed up just once. This chain uses TRBV7-2 with TRBJ2-3, with 8 bases lining up with TRBD1. The CDR3 extends over 17 amino acids. The germline CDR1 and CDR2 sequences are SGHTA and FQGNSA. Germline trimming cut 5 bases from V and 3 bases from J; bases unmatched to any gene: 13. The CDR3, as DNA: TGTGCCAGCAGCAAAGGCGGAGACAGGGGTTGGACAGATACGCAGTATTTT. It translates to CASSKGGDRGWTDTQYF. Full variable domain (rest looked up from reference TRBV7-2 and TRBJ2-3): GAGVSQSPSNKVTEKGKDVELRCDPISGHTALYWYRQSLGQGLEFLIYFQGNSAPDKSGLPSDRFSAERTGGSVSTLTIQRTQQEDSAVYLCASSKGGDRGWTDTQYFGPGTRLTVL.

This rearrangement joins TRBV15 to TRBJ2-3; 12 bases agree with TRBD2. V trimming: 1 base; J trimming: 2 bases; junction bases outside the gene matches: 1. The CDR3 contains 16 residues. CDR1 and CDR2 from the germline V gene are LNHNV and YYDKDF (reference sequence). The CDR3 nucleotides are TGTGCCACCAGCAGAGGGACTAGCGGGGCCACAGATACGCAGTATTTT. This encodes CATSRGTSGATDTQYF.

The J gene is TRBJ2-5, the V gene TRBV7-9, with 8 bases that match TRBD2. This CDR3 comprises 15 residues. Germline V gene lookup returns CDR1 SEHNR and CDR2 FQNEAQ (reference sequence). The V gene end was trimmed by 6 bases and the J gene end by 2 bases; junction bases not matched to a gene: 8. The CDR3 is CASRRSGLAQETQYF. The DNA of the CDR3 is TGTGCCAGCAGACGTAGTGGACTAGCTCAAGAGACCCAGTACTTC. Based on the CDR3 plus reference TRBV7-9 and TRBJ2-5, the full variable domain is DTGVSQNPRHKITKRGQNVTFRCDPISEHNRLYWYRQTLGQGPEFLTYFQNEAQLEKSRLLSDRFSAERPKGSFSTLEIQRTEQGDSAMYLCASRRSGLAQETQYFGPGTRLLVL.

This clone was seen a single time. The chain carries TRBV11-2 and TRBJ2-7; 12 bases agree with TRBD2. CDR3 length: 18 amino acids. Germline trimming cut 4 bases from V and 2 bases from J; bases unmatched to any gene: 12. The germline CDR1 and CDR2 sequences are SGHAT and FQNNGV. Here the CDR3 reads CASSSHASGGAIAYEQYF. The CDR3 nucleotides are TGTGCCAGCAGCTCGCACGCTAGCGGGGGGGCGATCGCCTACGAGCAGTACTTC.

The chain employs TRBV28 and TRBJ2-1; TRBD1 aligns across 9 bases. Germline V gene data show CDR1 as MDHEN and CDR2 as SYDVKM. Germline trimming cut 5 bases from V and 1 base from J; bases unmatched to any gene: 6. This CDR3 spans 16 amino acids. This CDR3 is CASSPQGAVSYNEQFF. CDR3 nucleotides: TGTGCCAGCAGTCCACAGGGGGCTGTTTCCTACAATGAGCAGTTCTTC.

This clone has only a few counts. The CDR3 here is CASSGGLASRETQYF. The CDR3 DNA reads TGCGCCAGCAGCGGGGGACTAGCCTCTCGGGAGACCCAGTACTTC. The rearrangement uses TRBV5-1 and TRBJ2-5; 9 nucleotides align to TRBD2. The CDR3 runs to 15 residues. V shed 4 bases, J shed 5 bases, and the junction held 9 bases outside the gene matches. Germline V gene sequence: CDR1 SGHRS, CDR2 YFSETQ.

This clone has just a few counts. The V and J genes are TRBV19 and TRBJ1-4; maybe TRBD1 (5 bases). The ends were cut back, 5 bases at V and 6 bases at J, with 13 bases in the middle. Germline CDR1 is LNHDA and CDR2 is SQIVND (reference sequence). CDR3 length equals 14 residues. The CDR3 protein is CASSGRDSDEKLFF. Here the CDR3 DNA reads TGTGCCAGTAGTGGACGGGACTCGGATGAAAAACTGTTTTTT. The full variable domain, completed using reference TRBV19 and TRBJ1-4, is DGGITQSPKYLFRKEGQNVTLSCEQNLNHDAMYWYRQDPGQGLRLIYYSQIVNDFQKGDIAEGYSVSREKKESFPLTVTSAQKNPTAFYLCASSGRDSDEKLFFGSGTQLSVL.

The chain employs TRBV7-9 and TRBJ1-4; D gene unclear. V was cut by 2 bases and J by 0 bases, with 7 bases left in between. This CDR3 has 15 amino acids. Per the germline V gene, CDR1 is SEHNR and CDR2 is FQNEAQ (reference sequence). The CDR3 loop reads CASSLPAATNEKLFF. In nucleotides, the CDR3 is TGTGCCAGCAGCTTACCGGCGGCAACTAATGAAAAACTGTTTTTT.

The sample holds a few counts of this clone. This CDR3 is CASSVTLAGVSNEQFF. CDR3 DNA: TGTGCCAGCAGCGTTACACTAGCGGGAGTTTCCAATGAGCAGTTCTTC. The chain uses TRBV7-3 and TRBJ2-1; 11 bases are shared with TRBD2. Germline loops: CDR1 SGHTA, CDR2 FQGTGA. V lost 5 bases to trimming and J lost 6 bases; unmatched junction nucleotides: 9. The CDR3 runs to 16 residues.

Only a few counts were recorded for this clone. The rearrangement links TRBV7-2 to TRBJ2-1; D is ambiguous. Trimming stripped 5 bases from V and 10 bases from J, with 12 bases between. Germline V lookup: CDR1 SGHTA, CDR2 FQGNSA. The CDR3 has 12 amino acids. The CDR3, as DNA: TGTGCCAGCAGCCAAGTGGCACCCGAGCAGTTCTTC. Protein sequence: CASSQVAPEQFF.

This clone was seen more than once but under ten times. The chain carries TRBV24-1 and TRBJ2-7, with a possible D match to TRBD2 (6 bases). CDR1 is KGHDR and CDR2 is SFDVKD in the germline V gene. This CDR3 is built from 14 residues. Trimming left V 4 bases short and J 5 bases short, with 14 bases between. The CDR3 DNA reads as TGTGCCACCAGTGAGGGTAGGGAGGTTGACGAGCAGTACTTC. This sequence encodes CATSEGREVDEQYF.

The chain has TRBV2 and TRBJ2-7, with TRBD2 identical over 7 bases. The CDR3 consists of 12 residues. Unmatched junction bases numbered 4, after V lost 4 bases and J lost 7 bases. CDR1 and CDR2 from the germline V gene are SNHLY and FYNNEI. The CDR3 protein is CASSGRGDEQYF. CDR3 nucleotide sequence: TGTGCCAGCAGTGGTCGGGGGGATGAGCAGTACTTC.

The rearrangement links TRBV19 to TRBJ1-2, with unresolved D. CDR1 and CDR2 (germline): LNHDA, SQIVND (reference sequence). Trimming took 6 bases from V and 4 from J, leaving 15 bases between them. This CDR3 has 14 residues. This CDR3 is CASRYGQASYGYTF. CDR3 sequence (DNA): TGTGCCAGTAGATATGGGCAGGCGAGCTATGGCTACACCTTC.

The V gene is TRBV28, the J gene TRBJ1-1; D not resolved. The V gene lost 7 bases and the J gene lost 3 bases, with 15 bases spanning the gap. The CDR3 loop spans 14 amino acids. CDR1 is MDHEN and CDR2 is SYDVKM in the germline V gene. The CDR3 DNA is TGTGCCAGCAATCCCCTCCTGGAGGACACTGAAGCTTTCTTT. Protein sequence: CASNPLLEDTEAFF.

This chain uses TRBV6-6 with TRBJ2-7; 8 bases are shared with TRBD1. CDR3 size: 14 residues. Germline trimming cut 7 bases from V and 1 base from J; bases unmatched to any gene: 6. CDR1 MNHNY and CDR2 SVGAGI come from the germline V gene (reference sequence). The CDR3 bases are TGTGCCAGCACTCCCGGACAGGGTTCCTACGAGCAGTACTTC. It codes for CASTPGQGSYEQYF.

The chain has TRBV2 and TRBJ1-6; 11 bases line up with TRBD1. Per the germline V gene, CDR1 is SNHLY and CDR2 is FYNNEI. The junction had 11 bases not matched to a gene; V was cut back by 5 bases and J by 14 bases. The CDR3 spans 15 residues. This CDR3 reads CASSRRGTGGSTLHF. The CDR3 coding sequence is TGTGCCAGCAGTCGAAGGGGGACAGGGGGATCTACCCTCCACTTT. The full variable domain, completed using reference TRBV2 and TRBJ1-6, is EPEVTQTPSHQVTQMGQEVILRCVPISNHLYFYWYRQILGQKVEFLVSFYNNEISEKSEIFDDQFSVERPDGSNFTLKIRSTKLEDSAMYFCASSRRGTGGSTLHFGNGTRLTVT.

The chain recombines TRBV18 with TRBJ1-1; D gene ambiguous. V was trimmed by 4 bases and J by 3 bases, leaving 9 bases between them. Germline assignment: CDR1 KGHSH and CDR2 LQKENI. CDR3 length: 13 amino acids. This CDR3 is CASSQKQDTEAFF. CDR3 in DNA: TGTGCCAGCTCACAGAAACAAGACACTGAAGCTTTCTTT.

The CDR3 sequence is CASSIPVAGTSGRIVETQYF. The DNA for the CDR3 is TGTGCCAGTAGTATACCAGTAGCCGGGACTAGCGGGAGGATAGTAGAGACCCAGTACTTC. The V and J genes are TRBV19 and TRBJ2-5; 15 bases fit TRBD2. Germline V gene data show CDR1 as LNHDA and CDR2 as SQIVND (reference sequence). V lost 2 bases and J lost 4; bases outside the gene matches: 14. This CDR3 has 20 residues.

The DNA of the CDR3 is TGTGCCAGCAGTGACCCGAGGGACAGGGCGAACACCGGGGAGCTGTTTTTT. Translated, it gives CASSDPRDRANTGELFF. The chain employs TRBV6-1 and TRBJ2-2; 9 positions agree with TRBD1. In germline, CDR1 is MNHNS, CDR2 SASEGT. J lost 0 bases, V lost 3 bases, and 5 bases had no gene match. The CDR3 runs 17 residues.